These T cell receptor beta chains were read from a single sample in a study of CD8 T cells in Susac syndrome. Via MiXCR, TCRdb re-called the immunoSEQ multiplex PCR reads, giving one row per CDR3 protein. The table has around 280,000 distinct CDR3 sequences, roughly 81% seen once. The sample was CD8+ T cells from PBMCs. These receptors were obtained from a human donor with multiple sclerosis. Both conserved end residues are part of each CDR3. Each record gives: CDR3 DNA, CDR3 protein, D gene, J gene, V gene, clone size. A D gene is named only where the DNA matches it firmly. For some rows the clone size is stated as once, few or many, or as a class when expanded; others skip it.

DNA: TGCAGCGTGGGGGGGAGTAGCACAGATACGCAGTATTTT
CDR3: CSVGGSSTDTQYF
D: TRBD2
J: TRBJ2-3
V: TRBV29-1
size: -

DNA: TGCAGTGCTAGAGGACTAGCGGGAACTCTTACCTACGAGCAGTACTTC
CDR3: CSARGLAGTLTYEQYF
D: TRBD2
J: TRBJ2-7
V: TRBV20-1
size: -

DNA: TGTGCCAGCAGCGGCGAGCAGGTCAATGAGCAGTTCTTC
CDR3: CASSGEQVNEQFF
D: -
J: TRBJ2-1
V: TRBV9
size: -

DNA: TGTGCCAGCAGACCGGGACTAGCGGGATCGAATGAGCAGTTCTTC
CDR3: CASRPGLAGSNEQFF
D: TRBD2
J: TRBJ2-1
V: TRBV9
size: -

DNA: TGTGCCAGCAGTCAGCGACAGACTTATTATGGCTACACCTTC
CDR3: CASSQRQTYYGYTF
D: -
J: TRBJ1-2
V: TRBV12-3/TRBV12-4
size: -

DNA: TGCGCCAGCAGCAGGGCTAGCGGCACCGGGGAGCTGTTTTTT
CDR3: CASSRASGTGELFF
D: TRBD2
J: TRBJ2-2
V: TRBV5-1
size: -

DNA: TGTGCCAGCAGTTACTCGGGAACTGAAGCTTTCTTT
CDR3: CASSYSGTEAFF
D: -
J: TRBJ1-1
V: TRBV5-1
size: few

DNA: TGTGCCAGCAGCGTATATAGCGGGAGCGACGAGCAGTACTTC
CDR3: CASSVYSGSDEQYF
D: TRBD2
J: TRBJ2-7
V: TRBV9
size: few

DNA: TGTGCCAGCAGCCATTTAGGGACGGATTATGGCTACACCTTC
CDR3: CASSHLGTDYGYTF
D: -
J: TRBJ1-2
V: TRBV9
size: -

DNA: TGTGCCAGCAGCTTATCGAGTTGGAATGAGCAGTTCTTC
CDR3: CASSLSSWNEQFF
D: -
J: TRBJ2-1
V: TRBV7-9
size: -

DNA: TGTGCCACCGGACTTTTTTCCACAGATACGCAGTATTTT
CDR3: CATGLFSTDTQYF
D: -
J: TRBJ2-3
V: TRBV5-5
size: once

DNA: TGTGCCAGCAGTTTAACGCGGCAGGGCCGCATAGGAGGTAGCTACACCTTC
CDR3: CASSLTRQGRIGGSYTF
D: -
J: TRBJ1-2
V: TRBV27
size: -

DNA: TGTGCCAGCAGCCCCGGGGACAGCGATCAGCCCCAGCATTTT
CDR3: CASSPGDSDQPQHF
D: TRBD1
J: TRBJ1-5
V: TRBV9
size: -

DNA: TGCGCCAGCAGCGCCCCACTAGCGGGCAACCCCTACGAGCAGTACTTC
CDR3: CASSAPLAGNPYEQYF
D: TRBD2
J: TRBJ2-7
V: TRBV5-1
size: once

DNA: TGTGCCAGCAGCCTTAATACTGAGCAGTTCTTC
CDR3: CASSLNTEQFF
D: -
J: TRBJ2-1
V: TRBV9
size: -

DNA: TGTGCTAGTGGTATACGGACAGGGGGCGCGGGAAATGAGCAGTTCTTC
CDR3: CASGIRTGGAGNEQFF
D: TRBD1
J: TRBJ2-1
V: TRBV12-5
size: -

DNA: TGTGCCAGTAGTATCGGACAACGGAACTACGAGCAGTACTTC
CDR3: CASSIGQRNYEQYF
D: -
J: TRBJ2-7
V: TRBV19
size: -